These 15 T cell receptor beta chains originate from one sample sequenced in a study of T cells in Graves' hyperthyroidism and ophthalmopathy. Amplification of TCR beta CDR3 regions used RNA as the template. An initial round of RT-PCR targeting the TCR CDR3 relied on the HTBI primer set. Each CDR3 protein is one row after TCRdb ran MiXCR on the multiplex PCR reads. The data hold 300,000 to 500,000 distinct CDR3 sequences, with over 13% observed a single time. Sequencing used blood. Every receptor here comes from a middle-aged man with Graves' ophthalmopathy.

There are a few counts of this clonotype. This chain links TRBV9 with TRBJ2-2, with a tentative D call TRBD2 (5 bases). Per germline, CDR1 SGDLS and CDR2 YYNGEE. V lost 0 bases to trimming and J lost 5 bases, with 14 bases between them. The CDR3 is made up of 16 amino acids. The CDR3 DNA reads TGTGCCAGCAGCGTAGGTTCTAGCCTTCCGACCGGGGAGCTGTTTTTT. It translates to CASSVGSSLPTGELFF.

The sample holds a few counts of this clonotype. The chain's CDR3 is CASSLLSSGSIDEQFF. CDR3 in DNA: TGTGCCAGCAGTTTACTTTCTAGCGGGAGTATCGATGAGCAGTTCTTC. The J gene is TRBJ2-1, the V gene TRBV27, with TRBD2 identical over 10 bases. There are 16 residues in the CDR3. Trimming at V came to 2 bases and at J to 8 bases, leaving 9 bases not matched to a gene. Germline CDR1 is MNHEY and CDR2 is SMNVEV (reference sequence).

This clonotype was observed a handful of times. V usage is TRBV5-8 and J usage is TRBJ1-2; 7 bases are shared with TRBD1. The germline V gene encodes CDR1 SGHTS and CDR2 YDEGEE. Trimming took 2 bases from V and 5 from J; bases not matched to a gene: 15. This CDR3 has 17 amino acids. CDR3 residues: CASSFRQGALQLYGYTF. The DNA of the CDR3 is TGTGCCAGCAGCTTCAGACAGGGTGCGCTTCAGTTATATGGCTACACCTTC.

This clonotype was picked up many times. V is TRBV5-8 and J is TRBJ2-3; D perhaps matches TRBD2 (5 bases). V was shortened by 4 bases and J by 11 bases, with 14 bases between the two germline ends. Germline V gives CDR1 SGHTS, CDR2 YDEGEE. The CDR3 length is 12 residues. The CDR3 bases are TGTGCCAGCAGCGACTACAGCAGTCAGCAGTATTTT. It codes for CASSDYSSQQYF.

This clonotype was picked up a small number of times. V is TRBV28 and J is TRBJ2-5; 8 nucleotides match TRBD1. Germline-derived CDR1 and CDR2 are MDHEN and SYDVKM. This CDR3 is built from 13 residues. J lost 6 bases, V lost 6 bases, and 6 bases had no gene match. This CDR3 is CASSLRTGQTQYF. In nucleotides, the CDR3 is TGTGCCAGCAGCCTCCGGACAGGGCAGACCCAGTACTTC. The entire variable domain, with the rest obtained from reference TRBV28 and TRBJ2-5, is as follows: DVKVTQSSRYLVKRTGEKVFLECVQDMDHENMFWYRQDPGLGLRLIYFSYDVKMKEKGDIPEGYSVSREKKERFSLILESASTNQTSMYLCASSLRTGQTQYFGPGTRLLVL.

The V gene is TRBV19, the J gene TRBJ2-3; TRBD1 matches 8 bases. CDR1 is LNHDA and CDR2 is SQIVND in the germline V gene (reference sequence). Losses at the gene ends were 3 bases for V and 2 bases for J; bases not matched to a gene: 16. The CDR3 covers 19 residues. The CDR3 nucleotides read TGTGCCAGTAGTATGGTTCGAAGGAGGACAGGGAGACACACAGATACGCAGTATTTT. Residues: CASSMVRRRTGRHTDTQYF.

On this clonotype: A much larger clone lies one base from this, so it may be a read error. The rearrangement uses TRBV2 and TRBJ1-2; D perhaps matches TRBD1 (6 bases). Germline loops: CDR1 SNHLY, CDR2 FYNNEI. The V and J ends lost 5 bases and 7 bases respectively, with 17 bases between them. The CDR3 extends over 14 amino acids. The CDR3 protein is CASSFSRGVGGYTF. The CDR3 bases are TGTGCCAGCAGTTTTAGCAGGGGAGTTGGTGGCTACACCTTC.

On this clonotype itself: This clone may be a read error of a much larger clone one base away. This rearrangement joins TRBV27 to TRBJ2-1; 9 bases are a match to TRBD2. Germline CDR1 is MNHEY and CDR2 is SMNVEV (reference sequence). The CDR3 length is 12 residues. DNA for the CDR3: TGTGCCAGCGGGACTAGCAGGCATGAGCGGTTCTTC. Its protein product is CASGTSRHERFF.

This clonotype was counted at least ten times. Here the CDR3 reads CSAKRGRAGGGEQFF. As DNA, the CDR3 is TGCAGTGCCAAGCGCGGGAGGGCGGGGGGGGGTGAGCAGTTCTTC. The chain is built from TRBV20-1 and TRBJ2-1; 9 bases line up with TRBD2. Trimming took 6 bases from V and 9 from J; bases not matched to a gene: 15. Germline values: CDR1 DFQATT, CDR2 SNEGSKA (reference sequence). This CDR3 has 15 residues.

This clonotype was seen repeatedly, ten times or more. The gene calls are TRBV18 and TRBJ2-1, with 10 bases lining up with TRBD1. From germline, CDR1 is KGHSH and CDR2 LQKENI. V was clipped by 5 bases and J by 8 bases; unmatched bases: 15. The CDR3 is made up of 17 amino acids. CDR3 region: CASSSSQPPGQGYEQFF. DNA for the CDR3: TGTGCCAGCTCATCGTCCCAACCACCGGGACAGGGGTATGAGCAGTTCTTC.

This clonotype occurred many times. The chain is built from TRBV7-8 and TRBJ2-1; D may be TRBD2 (5 bases). The CDR3 totals 16 residues. In germline, CDR1 is SGHVS, CDR2 FQNEAQ. Deletions cut 4 bases from V and 3 bases from J, with 16 bases between. The CDR3 is CASSWRALGSYNEQFF. For the CDR3, the DNA is TGTGCCAGCAGCTGGCGCGCTTTGGGGAGCTACAATGAGCAGTTCTTC. Complete variable domain (other parts from reference TRBV7-8 and TRBJ2-1): GAGVSQSPRYKVAKRGQDVALRCDPISGHVSLFWYQQALGQGPEFLTYFQNEAQLDKSGLPSDRFFAERPEGSVSTLKIQRTQQEDSAVYLCASSWRALGSYNEQFFGPGTRLTVL.

This clonotype was found a few times. The chain is built from TRBV7-8 and TRBJ2-7, with D unresolved. The germline V and J ends were trimmed by 5 bases and 2 bases, with 10 bases remaining between them. This CDR3 spans 13 amino acids. From germline, CDR1 is SGHVS and CDR2 FQNEAQ. The DNA of the CDR3 is TGTGCCAGCAGCCCCAACACGGCCTACGAGCAGTACTTC. Residues: CASSPNTAYEQYF.

This clonotype was picked up a small number of times. The chain uses TRBV6-1 and TRBJ2-7, with a possible D match to TRBD1 (6 bases). CDR3 size: 12 residues. CDR1 and CDR2 (germline): MNHNS, SASEGT. V was pared by 7 bases and J by 2 bases, with 9 bases between. This CDR3 reads CASNTGTYEQYF. The CDR3 DNA reads as TGTGCCAGCAATACAGGGACCTACGAGCAGTACTTC.

This clonotype was counted many times. This chain links TRBV5-1 with TRBJ2-1; possible D gene TRBD1, 6 bases. Trimming stripped 5 bases from V and 5 bases from J, with 14 bases between. CDR3 size: 14 residues. The germline CDR1 and CDR2 sequences are SGHRS and YFSETQ. DNA for the CDR3: TGCGCCAGCAGTCAGGGGTTAGCCCACAATGAGCAGTTCTTC. Translation gives CASSQGLAHNEQFF.

V gene TRBV6-1 combines with J gene TRBJ2-1; the match to TRBD2 covers 7 bases. CDR3 size: 18 residues. Trimming removed 2 bases from V and 5 bases from J; junction bases left unmatched: 15. Per the germline V gene, CDR1 is MNHNS and CDR2 is SASEGT. The CDR3 reads CASSELLVSASGNNEQFF. The CDR3 DNA follows: TGTGCCAGCAGTGAACTTCTGGTTTCGGCTAGCGGAAACAATGAGCAGTTCTTC.